A single sample gave rise to the 8 T cell receptor beta chains below, sequenced in a study of OX40 agonist ivuxolimab in advanced cancers. Library preparation employed the immunoSEQ multiplex PCR assay. TCRdb took this table from immuneACCESS and kept in-frame rearrangements with V and J called. Such tables lack part of the clones; where checked against another copy, unresolved V genes explain under half of the gap, and the rest is unexplained. The sample table lists 45,000 to 55,000 clones, 70% to 85% of them with a count of one. The top ten clones comprise around 1.1% of the sample. The specimen comprised CD4+ or CD8+ T cells sorted from blood, sampled in a trial of the OX40 agonist ivuxolimab. Receptor source: an adult with an advanced solid tumor such as melanoma, head and neck, liver or kidney cancer.

The chain joins TRBV2 to TRBJ2-7; tentatively, D is TRBD1 (5 bases). Per germline, CDR1 SNHLY and CDR2 FYNNEI. Trimming shortened V by 7 bases and J by 3 bases, and 16 bases separated the two germline ends. This CDR3 has 14 amino acids. The CDR3 spells CASTPEQGGYEQYF. CDR3 DNA sequence: TGTGCCAGCACCCCGGAGCAGGGTGGCTACGAGCAGTACTTC. The full variable domain, its missing parts supplied by reference TRBV2 and TRBJ2-7, is EPEVTQTPSHQVTQMGQEVILRCVPISNHLYFYWYRQILGQKVEFLVSFYNNEISEKSEIFDDQFSVERPDGSNFTLKIRSTKLEDSAMYFCASTPEQGGYEQYFGPGTRLTVT.

The chain links TRBV5-8 to TRBJ1-3; D might be TRBD1 (5 bases). The CDR3 is 17 amino acids. V lost 0 bases and J 0 bases, leaving 13 bases between the germline ends. Germline V lookup: CDR1 SGHTS, CDR2 YDEGEE. DNA of the CDR3: TGTGCCAGCAGCTTGGCCATAGGGGCCTCCTCTGGAAACACCATATATTTT. It specifies CASSLAIGASSGNTIYF. Based on the CDR3 plus reference TRBV5-8 and TRBJ1-3, the full variable domain is EAGVTQSPTHLIKTRGQQATLRCSPISGHTSVYWYQQALGLGLQFLLWYDEGEERNRGNFPPRFSGRQFPNYSSELNVNALELEDSALYLCASSLAIGASSGNTIYFGEGSWLTVV.

Comments on this clone: It is unclear where the CDR3 begins or ends on the DNA, so no DNA is shown, and the CDR3 is as TCRdb lists it. The V gene is TRBV6-6, the J gene TRBJ2-7; the D call of TRBD2 is as the table states it, not checked on the DNA. Germline CDR1 reads MNHNY; CDR2 reads SVGAGI (reference sequence). The CDR3 is 15 amino acids in total, end residues counted. The CDR3 loop is CASSSSGGFIYEQYF.

The J gene is TRBJ2-7, the V gene TRBV27; a weak D match, TRBD1 (5 bases). With 5 bases removed from V and 2 bases from J, the gap between germline ends came to 13 bases. The germline V gene has CDR1 MNHEY and CDR2 SMNVEV (reference sequence). This CDR3 region has 14 residues. CDR3 sequence (DNA): TGTGCCAGCAGTGCCCAGGGTATACCCTACGAGCAGTACTTC. Its protein is CASSAQGIPYEQYF.

This clone has just one count. J is TRBJ2-5 and V is TRBV29-1; weak D call: TRBD1 (6 bases). The germline V and J ends were trimmed by 6 bases and 4 bases, with 12 bases remaining between them. This CDR3 has 12 amino acids. Germline CDR1 and CDR2: SQVTM and ANQGSEA. The CDR3 loop is CSVAPRGETQYF. Here the CDR3 DNA reads TGCAGCGTCGCCCCCAGGGGAGAGACCCAGTACTTC.

The V call is TRBV6-1, the J call TRBJ2-2; 8 bases align to TRBD2. The CDR3 runs to 15 residues. CDR1 is MNHNS, CDR2 SASEGT, per germline. With V trimmed by 6 bases and J by 6 bases, 9 bases remained unmatched. The CDR3 reads CASSPWSGGAGELFF. CDR3 bases: TGTGCCAGCAGCCCATGGAGCGGGGGCGCCGGGGAGCTGTTTTTT.

The rearrangement links TRBV4-3 to TRBJ2-7; a possible D gene is TRBD2 (6 bases). Trimming took off 0 bases at V and 6 bases at J, with 15 bases between the two ends. CDR1 is LGHNA and CDR2 is YSLEER in the germline V gene. CDR3 size: 15 residues. CDR3 bases: TGCGCCAGCAGCCAAGATCCGGGGGTAAATGGCGAGCAGTACTTC. Translation: CASSQDPGVNGEQYF.

The chain employs TRBV5-5 and TRBJ1-5; D is unresolved. The CDR3 is 14 amino acids. The germline V gene encodes CDR1 SGHKS and CDR2 YYEKEE (reference sequence). V lost 0 bases and J 4 bases, leaving 8 bases between the germline ends. The CDR3 DNA is TGTGCCAGCAGCTTGGCGAGTGGGAATCAGCCCCAGCATTTT. This sequence encodes CASSLASGNQPQHF.